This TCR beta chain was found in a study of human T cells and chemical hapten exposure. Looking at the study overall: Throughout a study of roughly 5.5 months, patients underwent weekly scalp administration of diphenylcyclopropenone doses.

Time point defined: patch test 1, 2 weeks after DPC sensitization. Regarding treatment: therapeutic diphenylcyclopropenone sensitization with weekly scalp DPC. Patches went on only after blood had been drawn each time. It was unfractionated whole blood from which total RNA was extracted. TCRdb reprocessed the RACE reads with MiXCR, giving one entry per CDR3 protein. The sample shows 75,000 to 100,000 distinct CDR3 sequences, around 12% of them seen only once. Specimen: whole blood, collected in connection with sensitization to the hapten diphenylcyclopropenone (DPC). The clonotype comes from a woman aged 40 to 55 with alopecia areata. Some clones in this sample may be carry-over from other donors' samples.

The CDR3 is CAWSRQYSNQPQHF. CDR3 nucleotides: TGTGCCTGGAGTAGACAGTATAGCAATCAGCCCCAGCATTTT. The chain uses TRBV30 and TRBJ1-5, with D possibly matching TRBD1 (5 bases). The length of the CDR3 is 14 residues. The V gene lost 2 bases and the J gene lost 0 bases, with 8 bases spanning the gap. The germline gives CDR1 GTSNPN, CDR2 SVGIG (reference sequence).